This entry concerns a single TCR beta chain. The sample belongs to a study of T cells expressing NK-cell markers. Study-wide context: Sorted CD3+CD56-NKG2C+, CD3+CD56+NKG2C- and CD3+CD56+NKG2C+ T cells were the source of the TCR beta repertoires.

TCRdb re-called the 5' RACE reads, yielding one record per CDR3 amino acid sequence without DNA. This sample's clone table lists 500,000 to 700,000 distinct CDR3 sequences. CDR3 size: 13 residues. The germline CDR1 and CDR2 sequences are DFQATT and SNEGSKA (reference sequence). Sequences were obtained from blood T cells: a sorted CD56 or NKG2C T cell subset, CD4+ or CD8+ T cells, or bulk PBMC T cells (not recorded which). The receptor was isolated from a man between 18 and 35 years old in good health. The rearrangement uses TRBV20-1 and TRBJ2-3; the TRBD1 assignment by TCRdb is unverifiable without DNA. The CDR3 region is CSAPGVLWDTQYF.